This passage covers 23 T cell receptor beta chains from one sample sequenced in a study of blood T cell repertoires in COVID-19. Using immunoSEQ multiplex PCR, the repertoire was profiled, and TCRdb retains in-frame clones only, with some absent. This repertoire shows roughly 60,000 clones, 80% to 95% found once; its top ten account for roughly 4.5%. The material sequenced was peripheral blood. Receptors originate from a man aged 45-65 years with active COVID-19.

The genes are TRBV7-3 and TRBJ2-3, with 9 bases fitting TRBD1. Germline-derived CDR1 and CDR2 are SGHTA and FQGTGA. After removal of 0 bases from V and 5 bases from J, the junction contained 9 bases not matched to a gene. CDR3 length equals 17 residues. The CDR3 region is CASSLTGQGLGGDTQYF. The CDR3 DNA sequence: TGTGCCAGCAGCTTAACGGGACAGGGCTTAGGGGGAGATACGCAGTATTTT.

This chain connects TRBV4-2 to TRBJ1-5; D remains ambiguous. Germline CDR1 is LGHNA and CDR2 is YNFKEQ. Between the trimmed V and J ends, which lost 0 bases and 2 bases, there was a span of 8 bases. This CDR3 is built from 15 residues. The CDR3 spells CASSQDTERNQPQHF. CDR3 nucleotide sequence: TGTGCCAGCAGCCAAGATACAGAGCGCAATCAGCCCCAGCATTTT.

This rearrangement joins TRBV4-2 to TRBJ1-1; possible D gene TRBD1, 5 bases. The germline CDR1 and CDR2 sequences are LGHNA and YNFKEQ. V lost 7 bases, J lost 0 bases, and 21 bases lay in between. The CDR3 totals 17 residues. CDR3 sequence (DNA): TGTGCCAGCATCCGGGGGGGAGACGGTGCTATGAACACTGAAGCTTTCTTT. Its protein product is CASIRGGDGAMNTEAFF.

Of note for this clone: Germline and junction disagree at one end, which may indicate a read error. The CDR3 DNA sequence: TGCGCCAGCAGCTTATCCGGGACAGGGGGCTTCCGGAGCTTC. It codes for CASSLSGTGGFRSF. The chain joins TRBV5-1 to TRBJ2-7; 12 bases fit TRBD1. The CDR3 sequence is 14 residues long. The germline CDR1 and CDR2 sequences are SGHRS and YFSETQ.

This chain connects TRBV24-1 to TRBJ2-6; the D gene is possibly TRBD1 (5 bases). Germline V CDR1 and CDR2: KGHDR, SFDVKD. The length of the CDR3 is 16 residues. V was trimmed by 3 bases and J by 0 bases, leaving 8 bases between them. The CDR3 nucleotides read TGTGCCACCAGTGATCCTGACAGCTCTGGGGCCAACGTCCTGACTTTC. Translated: CATSDPDSSGANVLTF.

The chain recombines TRBV13 with TRBJ2-3, with D possibly matching TRBD2 (6 bases). Between the trimmed V and J ends, which lost 5 bases and 8 bases, there was a span of 14 bases. Germline CDR1 and CDR2: PRHDT and FYEKMQ (reference sequence). There are 13 residues in the CDR3. The CDR3 is CASSASLGGTQYF. The CDR3 nucleotides are TGTGCCAGCAGCGCCTCCCTGGGGGGTACGCAGTATTTT.

Details on this clone: One end of the junction varies from germline; a read error may be responsible. This specimen includes other DNA sequences encoding the same CDR3. The V gene is TRBV9, the J gene TRBJ1-2, with D possibly TRBD1 on 5 matching bases. The germline gives CDR1 SGDLS, CDR2 YYNGEE. This CDR3 contains 18 residues. Here the CDR3 reads CASSVGGELYLVNYGYTF. CDR3 nucleotide sequence: TGCGCCAGCAGCGTCGGGGGTGAACTGTATCTAGTTAACTATGGCTACACCTTC.

The chain employs TRBV28 and TRBJ1-2, with D unresolved. CDR3 size: 12 residues. The V gene lost 5 bases and the J gene lost 4 bases, with 8 bases spanning the gap. Per germline, CDR1 MDHEN and CDR2 SYDVKM. The chain's CDR3 is CASSVRGYGYTF. The CDR3 coding sequence is TGTGCCAGCAGTGTGCGGGGCTATGGCTACACCTTC.

This chain uses TRBV3-1 (or the pseudogene TRBV3-2) with TRBJ2-7; D gene uncertain. V gave up 1 base and J gave up 4 bases, with 14 bases separating them. The CDR3 spans 15 residues. Looked up from germline, CDR1 is LGHDT and CDR2 is YNNKEL (reference sequence). The chain's CDR3 is CASSQAPGFGYEQYF. Here the CDR3 DNA reads TGTGCCAGCAGCCAAGCCCCCGGGTTCGGGTACGAGCAGTACTTC.

The rearrangement uses TRBV28 and TRBJ2-6; TRBD1 aligns across 9 bases. The germline V gene encodes CDR1 MDHEN and CDR2 SYDVKM. The junction had 10 bases not matched to a gene; V was cut back by 6 bases and J by 4 bases. The CDR3 covers 17 residues. CDR3 protein: CASRPGQGGPGANVLTF. CDR3 bases: TGTGCCAGCAGGCCGGGACAGGGTGGCCCCGGGGCCAACGTCCTGACTTTC.

The chain combines TRBV6-5 with TRBJ1-1, with 9 bases matching TRBD1. Germline values: CDR1 MNHEY, CDR2 SVGAGI. The length of the CDR3 is 14 residues. Losses at the gene ends were 6 bases for V and 3 bases for J; bases not matched to a gene: 5. The CDR3 bases are TGTGCCAGCAGATCGGGACAGGGAGACACTGAAGCTTTCTTT. Translation: CASRSGQGDTEAFF.

This sequence joins TRBV6-2 or TRBV6-3 and TRBJ2-5, with 12 positions matching TRBD2. This CDR3 comprises 16 residues. Germline CDR1 MNHEY, CDR2 SVGEGT. Trimming took 2 bases from V and 9 from J; bases not matched to a gene: 10. The CDR3 DNA sequence: TGTGCCAGCAGTTACGTGACTAGCGGGGGCCGGGGGGCCCAGTACTTC. This gives the protein CASSYVTSGGRGAQYF.

This clone is a singleton in its sample. The CDR3 region is CASSSRTSGRQISSYEQYF. The CDR3, as DNA: TGTGCCAGCTCCTCAAGGACTAGCGGGAGGCAAATAAGCTCCTACGAGCAGTACTTC. This rearrangement joins TRBV7-2 to TRBJ2-7; 14 bases are shared with TRBD2. This CDR3 contains 19 residues. Germline V gene sequence: CDR1 SGHTA, CDR2 FQGNSA. V lost 8 bases, J lost 0 bases, and 15 bases stayed unmatched. Filled out from reference TRBV7-2 and TRBJ2-7, the complete variable domain reads GAGVSQSPSNKVTEKGKDVELRCDPISGHTALYWYRQSLGQGLEFLIYFQGNSAPDKSGLPSDRFSAERTGGSVSTLTIQRTQQEDSAVYLCASSSRTSGRQISSYEQYFGPGTRLTVT.

This sequence joins TRBV30 and TRBJ2-2; a possible D gene is TRBD1 (6 bases). Trimming left V 3 bases short and J 2 bases short, with 7 bases between. The CDR3 consists of 13 residues. CDR1 GTSNPN and CDR2 SVGIG come from the germline V gene (reference sequence). The CDR3 reads CAWRDRNTGELFF. The CDR3 bases are TGTGCCTGGAGGGACAGAAACACCGGGGAGCTGTTTTTT. The full variable domain, rest sourced from reference TRBV30 and TRBJ2-2, is SQTIHQWPATLVQPVGSPLSLECTVEGTSNPNLYWYRQAAGRGLQLLFYSVGIGQISSEVPQNLSASRPQDRQFILSSKKLLLSDSGFYLCAWRDRNTGELFFGEGSRLTVL.

The chain is built from TRBV19 and TRBJ2-1; D unresolved. This CDR3 is 12 amino acids long. Germline assignment: CDR1 LNHDA and CDR2 SQIVND (reference sequence). Trimming shortened V by 3 bases and J by 5 bases, and 5 bases separated the two germline ends. The CDR3 loop reads CASSIPNNEQFF. CDR3 sequence (DNA): TGTGCCAGTAGTATCCCAAACAATGAGCAGTTCTTC.

The V gene is TRBV4-2, the J gene TRBJ1-2, with TRBD1 matching over 7 bases. The CDR3 sequence is 14 residues long. Germline V lookup: CDR1 LGHNA, CDR2 YNFKEQ. Losses at the gene ends were 0 bases for V and 8 bases for J; bases not matched to a gene: 6. The CDR3 is CASSQDEGAWGYTF. The CDR3, as DNA: TGTGCCAGCAGCCAAGATGAGGGGGCGTGGGGCTACACCTTC.

This clone showed up just once. DNA for the CDR3: TGTGCCAGCAGGGTTATCAGGCCGAATTCACCCCTCCACTTT. Translation gives CASRVIRPNSPLHF. V usage is TRBV21-1 and J usage is TRBJ1-6; the table names TRBD1, a call not compared with the DNA. TRBV21-1 is designated a pseudogene. This CDR3 is built from 14 residues.

Only one count was recorded for this clone. This rearrangement joins TRBV5-6 to TRBJ2-2; 9 positions agree with TRBD2. The germline V gene encodes CDR1 SGHDT and CDR2 YYEEEE. The CDR3 runs to 16 residues. V lost 0 bases and J lost 1; bases outside the gene matches: 1. The CDR3 region is CASSLGLAVNTGELFF. The CDR3, as DNA: TGTGCCAGCAGCTTGGGACTAGCGGTGAACACCGGGGAGCTGTTTTTT.

The V call is TRBV3-1 (or the pseudogene TRBV3-2), the J call TRBJ2-7, with D possibly matching TRBD2 (6 bases). This CDR3 has 20 amino acids. Per the germline V gene, CDR1 is LGHDT and CDR2 is YNNKEL (reference sequence). V lost 5 bases to trimming and J lost 2 bases, with 31 bases between them. As DNA, the CDR3 is TGTGCCAGCAGCTCACACCCCGGGGCGGGAAGAGCTCACGGAACCTACGAGCAGTACTTC. Its translation is CASSSHPGAGRAHGTYEQYF.

This clone was observed a single time. V is TRBV7-8 and J is TRBJ1-5, with TRBD1 identical over 7 bases. The J segment lost 6 bases and the V segment lost 5 bases, leaving 7 bases of the junction unmatched. CDR1 is SGHVS, CDR2 FQNEAQ, per germline. There are 14 residues in the CDR3. The CDR3 reads CASSPRQGVQPQHF. In nucleotides, the CDR3 is TGTGCCAGCAGCCCGAGACAGGGCGTTCAGCCCCAGCATTTT.

The chain couples TRBV7-9 to TRBJ1-1; D is perhaps TRBD1 (5 bases). The CDR3 sequence is 14 residues long. V was trimmed by 1 base and J by 2 bases, leaving 8 bases between them. Germline CDR1 and CDR2: SEHNR and FQNEAQ (reference sequence). The CDR3 nucleotides are TGTGCCAGCAGCTTAGGACAGATAAACACTGAAGCTTTCTTT. It is translated as CASSLGQINTEAFF.

This chain links TRBV9 with TRBJ2-7; maybe TRBD1 (6 bases). This CDR3 contains 14 residues. V shed 4 bases and J shed 6 bases, with 17 bases lying between them. Germline V gene data show CDR1 as SGDLS and CDR2 as YYNGEE. The CDR3 protein is CASSSRPGTSEQYF. DNA of the CDR3: TGTGCCAGCAGCTCACGTCCCGGGACATCCGAGCAGTACTTC.

This clone was observed once. An end of the junction does not agree with germline; a read error may underlie this. The chain carries TRBV7-2 and TRBJ2-7; 9 bases fit TRBD1. The germline V gene has CDR1 SGHTA and CDR2 FQGNSA. The CDR3 loop spans 16 amino acids. CDR3 residues: CASSVAGTGTIYEQYF. The CDR3 nucleotides read TGTGCCAGCAGCGTAGCCGGGACAGGGACTATCTACGAGCAGTACTTC.